A single sample is the source of the 14 T cell receptor beta chains below, sequenced in a study of blood T cells in healthy people across ages. Primed by a sample-barcoded 5' primer and a J-beta primer mix, a second PCR proceeded for 7 to 11 cycles. One entry per CDR3 protein, called by TCRdb with MiXCR from the 5' RACE reads. The data hold hundreds of thousands of distinct CDR3 sequences, with under 55% observed a single time. Sequencing used blood. The receptors were gathered from a man in his sixties in good health.

The DNA for the CDR3 is TGCAGTGTAAAAAGAAGCGACAAGGAATATGGCTACACCTTC. It encodes CSVKRSDKEYGYTF. The chain carries TRBV20-1 and TRBJ1-2; no firm D call. V lost 7 bases, J lost 5 bases, and 20 bases lay in between. The germline gives CDR1 DFQATT, CDR2 SNEGSKA (reference sequence). The CDR3 has 14 residues.

This clonotype was observed once. CDR3 sequence reads: CASSTGTGRYKQYF. CDR3 DNA: TGTGCCAGCAGTACCGGGACAGGGAGGTACAAGCAGTACTTC. The chain couples TRBV12-3 or TRBV12-4 to TRBJ2-5; 9 bases align to TRBD1. The CDR3 loop spans 14 amino acids. With 5 bases clipped from V and 11 bases from J, the junction kept 12 bases outside the gene matches.

Turning to this clonotype: One junction end disagrees with the germline gene, perhaps due to a read error. V usage is TRBV3-1 and J usage is TRBJ2-7; TRBD1 or TRBD2 may be the D gene (5 bases each). The CDR3 has 14 amino acids. Germline CDR1 reads LGHDT; CDR2 reads YNNKEL (reference sequence). The CDR3 DNA is TGTGCCAACAGCCCTCGGGACGGGTCCTACGAGCAGTACTTC. Translation: CANSPRDGSYEQYF.

This chain joins TRBV29-1 and TRBJ2-1, with TRBD1 matching 9 bases. The DNA matches TRBJ2-7 better at its end, which makes the J call doubtful. This CDR3 has 15 residues. From germline, CDR1 is SQVTM and CDR2 ANQGSEA. CDR3 sequence reads: CSVDPDRGYYNEQYF. Written as DNA, the CDR3 is TGCAGCGTTGATCCCGACAGGGGGTACTACAATGAGCAGTACTTC.

This chain connects TRBV5-1 to TRBJ2-5; D is undetermined. The CDR3 extends over 14 amino acids. Germline assignment: CDR1 SGHRS and CDR2 YFSETQ. V shed 0 bases and J shed 4 bases, with 10 bases lying between them. CDR3 DNA sequence: TGCGCCAGCAGCTTGGTAGGCACGGGAGAGACCCAGTACTTC. Its protein is CASSLVGTGETQYF.

This clonotype occurred a few times. The chain joins TRBV6-5 to TRBJ2-5; the D gene is possibly TRBD2 (6 bases). Trimming took 0 bases from V and 2 from J, leaving 16 bases between them. Per the germline V gene, CDR1 is MNHEY and CDR2 is SVGAGI. The CDR3 length is 17 residues. Here the CDR3 DNA reads TGTGCCAGCAGTTACTCGAGTGGGCACCGGGGGCAAGAGACCCAGTACTTC. Its protein product is CASSYSSGHRGQETQYF.

This clonotype came up a few times. The CDR3 DNA is TGCGCCAGCAGCCAGACCGGGACAGTTTACAATGAGCAGTTCTTC. Translation gives CASSQTGTVYNEQFF. J is TRBJ2-1 and V is TRBV4-3; 7 bases align to TRBD1. Looked up from germline, CDR1 is LGHNA and CDR2 is YSLEER. With V trimmed by 3 bases and J by 4 bases, 6 bases remained unmatched. The length of the CDR3 is 15 residues.

This clonotype was counted a single time. This chain uses TRBV10-3 with TRBJ1-1, with 7 bases aligning to TRBD1. Germline V gene lookup returns CDR1 ENHRY and CDR2 SYGVKD. CDR3 size: 13 residues. The V gene end was trimmed by 9 bases and the J gene end by 1 base; junction bases not matched to a gene: 5. The CDR3 DNA is TGTGCCATACGACAGGGTGGGAACACTGAAGCTTTCTTT. Its protein product is CAIRQGGNTEAFF.

This clonotype was detected a few times. The rearrangement uses TRBV5-1 and TRBJ2-5, with 11 bases aligning to TRBD1. The V and J ends lost 0 bases and 5 bases, in that order; junction bases with no gene match: 3. From germline, CDR1 is SGHRS and CDR2 YFSETQ. The CDR3 loop spans 15 amino acids. Here the CDR3 reads CASSLGWTGGETQYF. In DNA form, the CDR3 reads TGCGCCAGCAGCTTGGGGTGGACAGGGGGCGAGACCCAGTACTTC.

This sequence joins TRBV20-1 and TRBJ2-5, with 15 bases matching TRBD2. The CDR3 extends over 17 amino acids. The germline gives CDR1 DFQATT, CDR2 SNEGSKA (reference sequence). V lost 6 bases and J lost 2; bases outside the gene matches: 10. Here the CDR3 reads CSAPKGTSGGTQETQYF. The CDR3 DNA is TGCAGTGCGCCCAAGGGGACTAGCGGGGGGACACAAGAGACCCAGTACTTC.

The CDR3 loop reads CASSYPSGGPSSYNEQFF. The CDR3 DNA follows: TGTGCCAGCAGTTACCCTAGCGGGGGGCCGAGCTCCTACAATGAGCAGTTCTTC. The V gene is TRBV6-5, the J gene TRBJ2-1, with 11 bases lining up with TRBD2. Trimming at V came to 2 bases and at J to 0 bases, leaving 6 bases not matched to a gene. Germline CDR1 reads MNHEY; CDR2 reads SVGAGI. The CDR3 is made up of 18 amino acids.

This clonotype showed up just a few times. The chain combines TRBV25-1 with TRBJ2-1; D is perhaps TRBD2 (7 bases). In germline, CDR1 is MGHDK, CDR2 SYGVNS. The V end lost 2 bases, the J end lost 8 bases, and 16 bases lay between the germline ends. CDR3 size: 15 residues. CDR3 sequence: CASSEGGAKRYEQFF. The CDR3 DNA follows: TGTGCCAGCAGTGAAGGGGGGGCCAAGCGCTATGAGCAGTTCTTC.

This clonotype was counted between two and nine times. The chain carries TRBV20-1 and TRBJ1-2; D unclear. Germline assignment: CDR1 DFQATT and CDR2 SNEGSKA (reference sequence). Trimming took 1 base from V and 8 from J, leaving 14 bases between them. This CDR3 comprises 13 residues. The CDR3 spells CSARVAGSPGYTF. The CDR3 DNA reads as TGCAGTGCTAGAGTAGCCGGGTCGCCGGGCTACACCTTC.

This clonotype showed up just a few times. The CDR3 sequence: CASSEPQGALAKNIQYF. The CDR3 DNA sequence: TGTGCCAGCAGTGAACCACAGGGGGCTCTAGCCAAAAACATTCAGTACTTC. This rearrangement joins TRBV28 to TRBJ2-4, with 9 bases lining up with TRBD1. V was clipped by 5 bases and J by 0 bases; unmatched bases: 8. The CDR3 consists of 17 residues. Germline loops: CDR1 MDHEN, CDR2 SYDVKM.